This T cell receptor (beta chain) stems from a study of T-cell memory formation after mild COVID-19 (TCRdb year 2021). At the level of the whole study: TCR sequence clusters from the two donors were found to be largely donor specific. In a couple of donors, T-cell clones that expanded and contracted after mild COVID-19 were followed by sequencing TCRalpha and TCRbeta repertoires longitudinally. Two young, previously healthy adult volunteers made up the cohort, one male and one female. Study-wide conclusions, independent of this receptor: Contracting CD4+ clones were located mainly in the CM and EM memory subsets, whereas CD8+ clones were found to be enriched in EMRA. Whether the second-wave clones peaking on day 37 were SARS-CoV-2 specific was not confirmed. Some responding clones were found in pre-infection memory, which suggests that pre-existing cross-reactive memory T cells took part in the SARS-CoV-2 response. The study covered only a couple of mild cases, and larger cohorts including severe cases with pre-infection samples were considered necessary. From day 15 to 85, contracting clones showed balanced CD4/CD8 phenotypes, whereas a second wave of clones that expanded from day 15 to 37 leaned towards CD4+.

From the germline V gene (reference sequence), CDR1 is SGHNT and CDR2 is YYREEE. At the junction V is shortened by 4 bases and J by 3 bases; bases outside the gene matches: 8. Reading from cysteine to phenylalanine, the CDR3 counts 15 amino acids. Left in the record is the CDR3 DNA by itself, 45 bases read in frame from the first base. In regard to this clonotype: Its antigen remains unidentified. No much larger clone is present one base from it, and per-base qualities are unavailable.

The instrument given in TCRdb is Illumina NovaSeq 6000. cDNA libraries for TCRalpha and TCRbeta were prepared by 5'RACE using constant-segment primers, with sample barcodes and unique molecular identifiers added. RNA was extracted from every sample with Trizol reagent. Library amplification was performed in two PCR steps, and a second sample barcode and Illumina TruSeq adapters were introduced in the second step. The libraries were sequenced on an Illumina NovaSeq using 2 x 150 bp paired-end reads. As for the authors' bioinformatics: Reads were demultiplexed and collapsed into UMI-guided consensus sequences with migec v1.2.7. With mixcr v2.1.11, UMI consensuses were aligned to TRA and TRB V and J templates and assembled into clonotypes. Clonotypes were classified as expanded or contracted when called significant by both edgeR and NoisET, with noise models trained on biological replicates. For edgeR calls, the thresholds were a false discovery rate-adjusted p below 0.01 and a log2 fold-change of 1. As an exploratory analysis of dynamics, max-normalized trajectories of the 1000 most abundant clonotypes were examined by PCA with hierarchical clustering. Each responding clone was given a CD4 or CD8 phenotype based on the CD4+ and CD8+ repertoires, which had been sequenced separately. TCRdb redid the processing of the public reads, applying fastp at Q25 and MiXCR, and retained in-frame beta chains. Under each unique CDR3 protein, matching rows form one entry showing the most common genes and DNA. These V and J calls originate from TCRdb's pipeline instead of the authors' own analysis. The sample table lists some 180,000 distinct CDR3 sequences, roughly 13% of them with a count of one. Jointly, the top ten make up approximately 3.3% of the sample.

Ficoll-Paque density gradient centrifugation was the method used to isolate PBMCs. The TCR comes from a man aged 18 to 35 who had mild COVID-19 (a few samples of this study predate the infection). The sample titles of this study are shuffled in the database, so cell type and time point are left out; the donor was told from shared clones. Specimen: PBMCs or a T cell subset sorted from them (not recorded which). The chain employs TRBV5-4 and TRBJ2-7, and 9 junctional nucleotides match TRBD2. Read as DNA, the sequence is TGTGCCAGCAGCGCCGACACTAGCGGGCTCTACGAGCAGTACTTC. The encoded protein is CASSADTSGLYEQYF.